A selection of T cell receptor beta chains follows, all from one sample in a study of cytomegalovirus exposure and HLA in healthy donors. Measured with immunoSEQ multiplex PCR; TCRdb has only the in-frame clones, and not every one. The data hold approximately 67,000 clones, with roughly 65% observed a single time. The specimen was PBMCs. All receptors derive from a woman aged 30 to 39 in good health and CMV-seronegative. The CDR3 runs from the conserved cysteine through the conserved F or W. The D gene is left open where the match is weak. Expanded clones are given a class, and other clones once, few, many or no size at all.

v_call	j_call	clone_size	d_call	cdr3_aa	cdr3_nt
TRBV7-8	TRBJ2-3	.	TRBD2	CASSTTSGATDTQYF	TGTGCCAGCAGCACGACTAGCGGGGCTACAGATACGCAGTATTTT
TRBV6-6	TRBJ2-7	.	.	CASSYNRESYEQYF	TGTGCCAGCAGTTATAACAGGGAGAGCTACGAGCAGTACTTC
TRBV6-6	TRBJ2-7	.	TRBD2	CASSSGLGITKQYF	TGTGCCAGCAGTTCGGGACTAGGGATTACGAAGCAGTACTTC
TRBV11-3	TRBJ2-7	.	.	CASSLSDEQYF	TGTGCCAGCAGCTTATCGGACGAGCAGTACTTC
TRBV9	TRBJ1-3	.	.	CASSKGGPGNTIYF	TGTGCCAGCAGTAAAGGGGGACCAGGAAACACCATATATTTT
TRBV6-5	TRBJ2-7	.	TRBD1	CASSYTGQGVYEQYF	TGTGCCAGCAGTTACACCGGACAGGGGGTCTACGAGCAGTACTTC
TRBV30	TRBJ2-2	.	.	CAWSVGLNTGELFF	TGTGCCTGGAGTGTAGGACTGAACACCGGGGAGCTGTTTTTT
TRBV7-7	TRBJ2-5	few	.	CASSLAYSETQYF	TGTGCCAGCAGCTTAGCGTATTCTGAGACCCAGTACTTC
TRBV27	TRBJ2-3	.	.	CASRGSNTDTQYF	TGTGCCAGCAGGGGCAGTAACACAGATACGCAGTATTTT
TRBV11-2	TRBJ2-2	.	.	CASRDGANTGELFF	TGTGCCAGCAGAGACGGAGCGAACACCGGGGAGCTGTTTTTT
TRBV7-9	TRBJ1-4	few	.	CASSLVQDEKLFF	TGTGCCAGCAGCTTAGTTCAGGATGAAAAACTGTTTTTT
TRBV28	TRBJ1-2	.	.	CASSQDYGYTF	TGTGCCAGCAGCCAGGACTATGGCTACACCTTC
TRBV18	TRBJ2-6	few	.	CASSPTNVRGANVLTF	TGTGCCAGCTCCCCTACGAATGTGCGAGGGGCCAACGTCCTGACTTTC
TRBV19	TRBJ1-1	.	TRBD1	CASSIGGTGSTEASF	TGTGCCAGTAGTATAGGTGGGACAGGTAGCACTGAAGCTTCCTTT
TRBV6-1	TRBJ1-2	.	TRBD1	CASSAGTEPPYGYTF	TGTGCCAGCAGTGCCGGGACAGAACCACCCTATGGCTACACCTTC
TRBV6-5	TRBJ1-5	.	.	CASSENRGEPQHF	TGTGCCAGCAGTGAAAATAGGGGTGAGCCCCAGCATTTT
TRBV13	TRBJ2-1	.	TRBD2	CASSLGVAGGHYNEQFF	TGTGCCAGCAGCTTAGGTGTGGCGGGGGGTCATTACAATGAGCAGTTCTTC
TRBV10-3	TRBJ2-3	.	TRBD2	CAISETSTSSGDTQYF	TGTGCCATCAGTGAGACTTCGACTAGCTCAGGGGATACGCAGTATTTT
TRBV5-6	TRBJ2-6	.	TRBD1	CASSLTGGTGANVLTF	TGTGCCAGCAGCCTGACAGGGGGCACTGGGGCCAACGTCCTGACTTTC
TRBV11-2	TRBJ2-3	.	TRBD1	CASSAGQGSTDTQYF	TGTGCCAGCAGCGCCGGACAGGGTAGCACAGATACGCAGTATTTT
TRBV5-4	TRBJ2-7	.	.	CASSYGGNAYEQYF	TGTGCCAGCAGCTACGGAGGGAACGCCTACGAGCAGTACTTC
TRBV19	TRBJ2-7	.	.	CASREGDEQYF	TGTGCCAGCAGAGAGGGGGACGAGCAGTACTTC
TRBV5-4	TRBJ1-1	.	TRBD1	CASSSTGGTEAFF	TGTGCCAGCAGTTCCACAGGGGGTACTGAAGCTTTCTTT
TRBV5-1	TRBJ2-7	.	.	CASSLGGAGSYEQYF	TGCGCCAGCAGCTTAGGAGGAGCAGGCTCCTACGAGCAGTACTTC
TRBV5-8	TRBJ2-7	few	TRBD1	CASSPDRGASYEQYF	TGTGCCAGCAGTCCCGACAGGGGCGCTTCCTACGAGCAGTACTTC
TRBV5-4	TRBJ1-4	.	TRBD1	CASSSQGRSNEKLFF	TGTGCCAGCAGCTCACAGGGGCGATCAAATGAAAAACTGTTTTTT
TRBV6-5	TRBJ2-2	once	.	CASRTSQNTGELFF	TGTGCCAGCCGCACTAGCCAGAACACCGGGGAGCTGTTTTTT
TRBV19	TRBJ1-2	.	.	CASSSDRRGYTF	TGTGCCAGTAGTTCCGACAGGAGAGGCTACACCTTC
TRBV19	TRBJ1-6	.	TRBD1	CASSLNGQGDNSPLHF	TGTGCCAGTAGTCTAAACGGACAGGGAGATAATTCACCCCTCCACTTT
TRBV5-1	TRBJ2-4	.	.	CASSLARGDMSKNIQYF	TGCGCCAGCAGCTTGGCCAGGGGTGACATGTCCAAAAACATTCAGTACTTC
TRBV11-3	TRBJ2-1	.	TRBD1	CASSFDRANEQFF	TGTGCCAGCAGCTTTGACAGGGCTAATGAGCAGTTCTTC
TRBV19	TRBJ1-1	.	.	CASTDAGNTEAFF	TGTGCCAGTACCGATGCGGGGAACACTGAAGCTTTCTTT